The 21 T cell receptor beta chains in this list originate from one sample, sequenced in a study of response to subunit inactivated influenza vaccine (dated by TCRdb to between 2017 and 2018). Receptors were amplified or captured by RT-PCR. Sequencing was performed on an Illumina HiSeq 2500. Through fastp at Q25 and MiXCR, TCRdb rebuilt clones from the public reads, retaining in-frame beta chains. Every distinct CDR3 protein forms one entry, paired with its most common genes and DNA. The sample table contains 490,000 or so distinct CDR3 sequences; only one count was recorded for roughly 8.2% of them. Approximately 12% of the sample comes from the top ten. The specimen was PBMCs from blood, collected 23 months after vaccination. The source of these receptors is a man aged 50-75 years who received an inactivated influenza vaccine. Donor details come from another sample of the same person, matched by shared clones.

The DNA of the CDR3 is TGTGCCAGCAGCTTGGGCAGGGGACTAGAGGTAGATACGCAGTATTTT. It is translated as CASSLGRGLEVDTQYF. V gene TRBV11-1 combines with J gene TRBJ2-3, with 8 bases fitting TRBD2. This CDR3 has 16 amino acids. The V segment lost 3 bases and the J segment 5 bases; nucleotides outside the gene matches: 10. Germline V lookup: CDR1 SGHAT, CDR2 FQDESV (reference sequence). Full variable domain (outside the CDR3, taken from reference TRBV11-1 and TRBJ2-3): EAEVAQSPRYKITEKSQAVAFWCDPISGHATLYWYRQILGQGPELLVQFQDESVVDDSQLPKDRFSAERLKGVDSTLKIQPAELGDSAMYLCASSLGRGLEVDTQYFGPGTRLTVL.

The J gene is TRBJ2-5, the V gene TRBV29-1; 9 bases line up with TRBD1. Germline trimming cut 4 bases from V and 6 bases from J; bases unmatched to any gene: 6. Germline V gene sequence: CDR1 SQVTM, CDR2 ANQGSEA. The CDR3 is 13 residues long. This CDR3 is CSVVDRGMQTQYF. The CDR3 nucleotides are TGCAGCGTTGTCGACAGGGGGATGCAGACCCAGTACTTC.

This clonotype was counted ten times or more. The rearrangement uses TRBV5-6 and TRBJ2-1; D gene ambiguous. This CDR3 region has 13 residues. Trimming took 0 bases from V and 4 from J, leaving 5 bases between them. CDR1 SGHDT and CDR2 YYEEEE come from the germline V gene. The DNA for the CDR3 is TGTGCCAGCAGCTTGGAAAGATACAATGAGCAGTTCTTC. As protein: CASSLERYNEQFF.

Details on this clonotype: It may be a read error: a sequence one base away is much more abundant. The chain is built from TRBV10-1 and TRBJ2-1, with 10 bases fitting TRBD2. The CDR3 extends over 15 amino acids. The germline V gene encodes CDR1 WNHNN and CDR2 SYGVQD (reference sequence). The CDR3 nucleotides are TGCACCAGCTCGCTGGCGGCTAGCGGGGGAAGTGAGCAGTTCTTC. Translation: CTSSLAASGGSEQFF.

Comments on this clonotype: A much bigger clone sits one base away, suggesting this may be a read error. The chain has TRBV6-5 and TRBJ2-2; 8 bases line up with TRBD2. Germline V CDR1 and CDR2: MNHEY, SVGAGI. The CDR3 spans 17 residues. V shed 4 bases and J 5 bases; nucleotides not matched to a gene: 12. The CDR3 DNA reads TGTGCCAGCAGTTCACGCCCTGGACTAGCCGAGACCGGGGAGCTGTTTTTT. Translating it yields CASSSRPGLAETGELFF.

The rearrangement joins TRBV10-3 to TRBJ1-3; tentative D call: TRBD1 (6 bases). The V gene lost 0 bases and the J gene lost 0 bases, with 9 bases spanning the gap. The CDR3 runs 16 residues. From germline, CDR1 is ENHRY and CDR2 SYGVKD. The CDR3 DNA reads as TGTGCCATCAGTGAGTCGCGAGGGGGCTCTGGAAACACCATATATTTT. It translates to CAISESRGGSGNTIYF.

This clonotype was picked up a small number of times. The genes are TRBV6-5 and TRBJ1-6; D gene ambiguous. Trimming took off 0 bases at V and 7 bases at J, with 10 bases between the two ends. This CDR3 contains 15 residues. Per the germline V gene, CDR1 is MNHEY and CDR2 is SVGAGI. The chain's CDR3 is CASSYSRRGNSPLHF. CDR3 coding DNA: TGTGCCAGCAGTTACTCGAGGCGGGGAAATTCACCCCTCCACTTT.

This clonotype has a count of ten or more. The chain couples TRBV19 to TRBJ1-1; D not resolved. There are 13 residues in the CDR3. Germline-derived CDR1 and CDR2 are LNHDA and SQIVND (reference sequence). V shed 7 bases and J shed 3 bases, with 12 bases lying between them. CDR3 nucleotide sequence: TGTGCCAGTACTTGGAGGGTGGACACTGAAGCTTTCTTT. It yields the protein CASTWRVDTEAFF.

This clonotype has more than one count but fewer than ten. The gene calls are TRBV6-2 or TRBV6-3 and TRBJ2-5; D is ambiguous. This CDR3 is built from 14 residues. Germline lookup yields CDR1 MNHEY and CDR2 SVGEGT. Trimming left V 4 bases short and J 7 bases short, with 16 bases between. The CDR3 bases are TGTGCCAGCAGTTCCCACCCCCGGGTCGGGACCCAGTACTTC. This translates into CASSSHPRVGTQYF.

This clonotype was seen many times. The CDR3 bases are TGTGCCAGCAGTCCATCCAATTCGGGGGAGCTGTTTTTT. Protein sequence: CASSPSNSGELFF. The chain has TRBV6-2 or TRBV6-3 and TRBJ2-2, with no clear D. Germline loops: CDR1 MNHEY, CDR2 SVGEGT. The CDR3 runs to 13 residues. Trimming took 5 bases from V and 8 from J, leaving 12 bases between them.

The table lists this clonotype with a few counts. CDR3 loop: CSASAESTDTQYF. As DNA, the CDR3 is TGCAGTGCTAGTGCGGAAAGCACAGATACGCAGTATTTT. V and J are TRBV20-1 and TRBJ2-3; D is undetermined. CDR1 and CDR2 from the germline V gene are DFQATT and SNEGSKA (reference sequence). This CDR3 has 13 residues. V gave up 3 bases and J gave up 0 bases, with 7 bases separating them.

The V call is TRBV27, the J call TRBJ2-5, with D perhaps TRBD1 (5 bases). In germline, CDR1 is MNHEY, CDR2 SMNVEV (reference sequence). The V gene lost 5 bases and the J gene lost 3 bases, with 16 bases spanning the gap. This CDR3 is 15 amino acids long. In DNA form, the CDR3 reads TGTGCCAGCAGTGGGCCTCAGGGTGGGGAAGAGACCCAGTACTTC. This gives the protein CASSGPQGGEETQYF.

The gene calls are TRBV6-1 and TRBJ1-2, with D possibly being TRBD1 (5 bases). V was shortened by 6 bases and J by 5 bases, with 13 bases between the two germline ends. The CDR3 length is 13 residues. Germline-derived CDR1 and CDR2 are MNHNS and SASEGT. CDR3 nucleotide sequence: TGTGCCAGCAGCTCCAGGGAGGCGTATGGCTACACCTTC. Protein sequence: CASSSREAYGYTF.

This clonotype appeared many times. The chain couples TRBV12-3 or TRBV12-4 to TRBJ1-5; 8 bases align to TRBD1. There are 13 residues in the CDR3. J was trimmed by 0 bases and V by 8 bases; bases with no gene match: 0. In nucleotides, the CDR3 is TGTGCCAGCGGACAGGGTAGCAATCAGCCCCAGCATTTT. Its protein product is CASGQGSNQPQHF.

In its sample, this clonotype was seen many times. The CDR3 sequence is CSGGSRTEAFF. The CDR3 nucleotides read TGCAGCGGGGGGAGTAGAACTGAAGCTTTCTTT. The V and J genes are TRBV29-1 and TRBJ1-1, with D tentatively TRBD1 (5 bases). V lost 7 bases, J lost 5 bases, and 11 bases lay in between. This CDR3 is built from 11 residues. Germline CDR1 SQVTM, CDR2 ANQGSEA.

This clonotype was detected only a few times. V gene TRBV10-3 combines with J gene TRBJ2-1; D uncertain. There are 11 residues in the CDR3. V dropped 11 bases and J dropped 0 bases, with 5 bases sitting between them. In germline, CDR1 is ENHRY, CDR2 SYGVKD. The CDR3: CAASSYNEQFF. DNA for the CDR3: TGTGCCGCAAGCTCCTACAATGAGCAGTTCTTC.

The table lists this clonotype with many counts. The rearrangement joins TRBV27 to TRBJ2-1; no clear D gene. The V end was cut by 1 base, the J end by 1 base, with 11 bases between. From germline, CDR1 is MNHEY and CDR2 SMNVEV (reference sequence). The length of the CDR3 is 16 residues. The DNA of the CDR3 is TGTGCCAGCAGTTTATATCCCCTGCGGTCCTACAATGAGCAGTTCTTC. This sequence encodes CASSLYPLRSYNEQFF.

The CDR3 nucleotides are TGTGCCAGCACGGGACAGGGGGCGCCGGGAACTGAAGCTTTCTTT. Residues: CASTGQGAPGTEAFF. The chain combines TRBV2 with TRBJ1-1; 12 bases map to TRBD1. CDR3 size: 15 residues. V gave up 7 bases and J gave up 5 bases; unmatched junction bases: 8. The germline gives CDR1 SNHLY, CDR2 FYNNEI.

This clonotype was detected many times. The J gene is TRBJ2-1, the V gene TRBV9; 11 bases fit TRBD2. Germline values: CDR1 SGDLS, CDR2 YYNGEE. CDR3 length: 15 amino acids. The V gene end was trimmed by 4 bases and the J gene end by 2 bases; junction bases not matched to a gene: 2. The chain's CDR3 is CASSSSGGPYNEQFF. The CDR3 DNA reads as TGTGCCAGCAGCTCTAGCGGGGGGCCCTACAATGAGCAGTTCTTC.

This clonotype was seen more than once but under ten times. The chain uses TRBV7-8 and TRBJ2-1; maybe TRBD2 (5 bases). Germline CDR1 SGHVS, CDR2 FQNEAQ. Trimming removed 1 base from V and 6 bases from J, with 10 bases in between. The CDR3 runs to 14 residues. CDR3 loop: CASSLGDGGNEQFF. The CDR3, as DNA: TGTGCCAGCAGCTTAGGGGATGGAGGCAATGAGCAGTTCTTC.

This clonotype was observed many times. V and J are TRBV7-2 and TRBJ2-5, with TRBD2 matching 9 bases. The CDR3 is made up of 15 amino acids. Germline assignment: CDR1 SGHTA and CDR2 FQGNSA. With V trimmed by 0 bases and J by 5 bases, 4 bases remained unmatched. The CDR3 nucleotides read TGTGCCAGCAGCTTAGCTAGCGGGAGTTGGGAGACCCAGTACTTC. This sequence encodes CASSLASGSWETQYF.